This entry lists 3 T cell receptor beta chains sequenced from one sample in a study of prognosis after radiotherapy for stage I lung cancer. Multiplex PCR, run in two rounds, amplified TCR beta CDR3 from genomic DNA. The authors ran first-round PCR with primers specific to each TRBV and TRBJ gene. TCRdb redid the calling of the multiplex PCR reads with MiXCR, one entry per CDR3 protein. Among about 59,000 distinct CDR3 sequences listed, roughly 29% were seen once. The source material was PBMCs, sampled before or after stereotactic body radiation therapy (not recorded which). The origin of the receptors is a donor older than 45 with non-small cell lung cancer.

This clonotype was seen repeatedly, ten times or more. This chain connects TRBV3-1 to TRBJ2-3; weak D call: TRBD2 (6 bases). CDR1 and CDR2 from the germline V gene are LGHDT and YNNKEL (reference sequence). This CDR3 is built from 17 residues. Trimming took off 3 bases at V and 0 bases at J, with 16 bases between the two ends. The CDR3 nucleotides are TGTGCCAGCAGCCACCCCGGTAAGGGGACTAGCACAGATACGCAGTATTTT. Protein: CASSHPGKGTSTDTQYF.

The CDR3 coding sequence is TGTGCCAGCAGGTCCGTAGCGGGGGCATCGCCGGAGCAGTACTTC. Amino acids: CASRSVAGASPEQYF. The rearrangement uses TRBV28 and TRBJ2-7; TRBD2 agrees at 9 bases. The V segment lost 6 bases and the J segment 7 bases; nucleotides outside the gene matches: 13. The CDR3 covers 15 residues. The V gene's germline CDR1 is MDHEN and CDR2 SYDVKM.

This clonotype has ten or more counts. The chain has TRBV19 and TRBJ2-1; 9 bases align to TRBD1. The CDR3 runs to 14 residues. The germline CDR1 and CDR2 sequences are LNHDA and SQIVND (reference sequence). With 3 bases clipped from V and 4 bases from J, the junction kept 1 base outside the gene matches. In nucleotides, the CDR3 is TGTGCCAGTAGTATGACAGGGGGGTACAATGAGCAGTTCTTC. It specifies CASSMTGGYNEQFF.